Below are 25 T cell receptor beta chains sequenced from a single sample in a study of cytotoxic CD8 clonotypes in ibrutinib-treated CLL (dated by TCRdb to about 2021). The library relied on the immunoSEQ multiplex PCR assay. TCRdb limited this immuneACCESS table to in-frame rearrangements with V and J called. A share of clones is missing; checked studies link under half to unresolved V genes, and the rest is unexplained. The sample includes about 300,000 clones, with over 55% observed a single time. The top ten clones comprise just under 6.5% of the sample. The source was PBMCs, collected after 36 months of ibrutinib treatment. The receptors were sampled from a human donor with chronic lymphocytic leukemia.

This chain connects TRBV10-3 to TRBJ1-2, with a possible D match to TRBD1 (5 bases). The CDR3 has 15 amino acids. Trimming left V 11 bases short and J 4 bases short, with 23 bases between. The germline gives CDR1 ENHRY, CDR2 SYGVKD. This chain's CDR3 is CASRRGTEDAYGYTF. The DNA of the CDR3 is TGTGCCTCGCGACGAGGGACTGAGGATGCCTATGGCTACACCTTC.

The rearrangement links TRBV4-1 to TRBJ1-2; no clear D. CDR3 length equals 16 residues. Germline CDR1 MGHRA, CDR2 YSYEKL. The V end lost 2 bases, the J end lost 8 bases, and 21 bases lay between the germline ends. The CDR3 DNA reads TGCGCCAGCAGCCAAAGCCCTAAAGCGGACGCTCTGGGCTACACCTTC. Protein: CASSQSPKADALGYTF.

The count of this clone is one. The rearrangement uses TRBV6-1 and TRBJ1-6; the match to TRBD1 covers 7 bases. This CDR3 comprises 14 residues. The V gene end was trimmed by 7 bases and the J gene end by 10 bases; junction bases not matched to a gene: 10. Germline loops: CDR1 MNHNS, CDR2 SASEGT. For the CDR3, the DNA is TGTGCCAGCACCAGGGACAGCACAATGTCACCCCTCCACTTT. Protein product: CASTRDSTMSPLHF.

This chain uses TRBV5-1 with TRBJ2-1; D is tentatively TRBD1 or TRBD2 (5 bases each). V dropped 0 bases and J dropped 7 bases, with 14 bases sitting between them. CDR1 and CDR2 from the germline V gene are SGHRS and YFSETQ. This CDR3 comprises 15 residues. CDR3 loop: CASSLAGTFRNEQFF. The CDR3 DNA reads as TGCGCCAGCAGCTTGGCGGGGACGTTTCGTAATGAGCAGTTCTTC.

This clone appeared a few times. V gene TRBV4-1 combines with J gene TRBJ2-7; 7 bases are shared with TRBD1. Trimming at V came to 5 bases and at J to 0 bases, leaving 7 bases not matched to a gene. Germline V gene sequence: CDR1 MGHRA, CDR2 YSYEKL. The CDR3 sequence is 15 residues long. This chain's CDR3 is CASSSGQQSSYEQYF. The CDR3 DNA is TGCGCCAGCAGCTCGGGACAGCAGAGCTCCTACGAGCAGTACTTC.

The chain has TRBV15 and TRBJ2-7; TRBD2 matches 8 bases. Germline CDR1 and CDR2: LNHNV and YYDKDF (reference sequence). V trimming: 0 bases; J trimming: 1 base; junction bases outside the gene matches: 5. There are 16 residues in the CDR3. The CDR3, as DNA: TGTGCCACCAGCAGAGATATTGGGACTAGGTCCTACGAGCAGTACTTC. This sequence encodes CATSRDIGTRSYEQYF.

The chain's CDR3 is CASSDPLNQPQHF. The DNA of the CDR3 is TGTGCCAGCAGTGATCCCCTGAATCAGCCCCAGCATTTT. This chain joins TRBV6-1 and TRBJ1-5; D gene uncertain. The V and J ends lost 3 bases and 4 bases respectively, with 7 bases between them. The CDR3 is 13 amino acids. Germline values: CDR1 MNHNS, CDR2 SASEGT.

This rearrangement joins TRBV27 to TRBJ1-5, with TRBD1 matching over 7 bases. Trimming cost V 5 bases and J 2 bases; bases outside gene matches: 9. Germline CDR1 MNHEY, CDR2 SMNVEV (reference sequence). The CDR3 extends over 16 amino acids. Here the CDR3 DNA reads TGTGCCAGCAGTCCAACCCGAGGGACAGGCAATCAGCCCCAGCATTTT. Translation gives CASSPTRGTGNQPQHF.

The chain joins TRBV19 to TRBJ1-1; a weak D match, TRBD1 (5 bases). The CDR3 has 12 residues. Germline V gene lookup returns CDR1 LNHDA and CDR2 SQIVND (reference sequence). The V end lost 8 bases, the J end lost 1 base, and 8 bases lay between the germline ends. The CDR3 spells CASSQGNTEAFF. The DNA of the CDR3 is TGTGCCAGTTCCCAGGGGAACACTGAAGCTTTCTTT.

The chain carries TRBV6-1 and TRBJ1-2, with D unresolved. Germline V lookup: CDR1 MNHNS, CDR2 SASEGT. The CDR3 has 14 residues. Trimming took off 4 bases at V and 0 bases at J, with 9 bases between the two ends. This chain's CDR3 is CASSVTASNYGYTF. CDR3 coding DNA: TGTGCCAGCAGTGTGACTGCGTCTAACTATGGCTACACCTTC.

The chain has TRBV4-1 and TRBJ1-2; no clear D. The CDR3 spans 17 residues. Per germline, CDR1 MGHRA and CDR2 YSYEKL. V dropped 0 bases and J dropped 4 bases, with 18 bases sitting between them. This CDR3 reads CASSQDLLRERVYGYTF. The DNA for the CDR3 is TGCGCCAGCAGCCAAGATCTATTGAGGGAACGAGTCTATGGCTACACCTTC.

Note on this clone: Distinct nucleotide sequences in the sample also encode this CDR3. The rearrangement uses TRBV27 and TRBJ1-2; no clear D. V was pared by 3 bases and J by 8 bases, with 13 bases between. The CDR3 sequence is 13 residues long. CDR1 is MNHEY, CDR2 SMNVEV, per germline (reference sequence). CDR3 DNA sequence: TGTGCCAGCAGTTTGAGGGTAGGATACGGCTACACCTTC. As protein: CASSLRVGYGYTF.

The chain recombines TRBV6-6 with TRBJ1-5; possibly TRBD1 for D (6 bases). Germline values: CDR1 MNHNY, CDR2 SVGAGI (reference sequence). The CDR3 runs 14 residues. Trimming removed 7 bases from V and 2 bases from J, with 12 bases in between. The CDR3 DNA is TGTGCCAGCACTACTGGGGGCCGCAATCAGCCCCAGCATTTT. This gives the protein CASTTGGRNQPQHF.

The chain is built from TRBV9 and TRBJ2-7, with 9 bases fitting TRBD2. V was pared by 4 bases and J by 0 bases, with 5 bases of the junction left unmatched. The CDR3 loop spans 15 amino acids. CDR1 is SGDLS and CDR2 is YYNGEE in the germline V gene. This chain's CDR3 is CASSPTSGTSYEQYF. CDR3 coding DNA: TGTGCCAGCAGCCCGACTAGCGGAACCTCCTACGAGCAGTACTTC.

The chain joins TRBV13 to TRBJ2-1, with TRBD1 matching over 8 bases. V gave up 8 bases and J gave up 6 bases; unmatched junction bases: 0. The germline V gene encodes CDR1 PRHDT and CDR2 FYEKMQ (reference sequence). This CDR3 contains 11 residues. CDR3 amino acids: CASGQGNEQFF. The CDR3 DNA reads TGTGCCAGCGGACAGGGCAATGAGCAGTTCTTC.

This clone has only a few counts. The chain has TRBV4-1 and TRBJ2-5, with TRBD2 identical over 11 bases. Germline values: CDR1 MGHRA, CDR2 YSYEKL. V lost 3 bases to trimming and J lost 5 bases; unmatched junction nucleotides: 2. This CDR3 contains 14 residues. The CDR3 DNA reads as TGCGCCAGCAGCCAGACTAGCGGGAAGGAGACCCAGTACTTC. The encoded protein is CASSQTSGKETQYF.

The V call is TRBV19, the J call TRBJ2-7; no reliable D call. CDR3 size: 12 residues. Germline CDR1 and CDR2: LNHDA and SQIVND (reference sequence). Trimming shortened V by 5 bases and J by 4 bases, and 9 bases separated the two germline ends. The CDR3 nucleotides read TGTGCCAGTAGTCCGACCGAATACGAGCAGTACTTC. It codes for CASSPTEYEQYF.

This clone was seen more than once but under ten times. The chain joins TRBV9 to TRBJ1-1; D possibly corresponds to TRBD1 (5 bases). The germline gives CDR1 SGDLS, CDR2 YYNGEE. V shed 1 base and J shed 0 bases, with 7 bases lying between them. The CDR3 spans 14 residues. The CDR3 region has the DNA TGTGCCAGCAGCGTATGGGACTTGAACACTGAAGCTTTCTTT. Translation: CASSVWDLNTEAFF. The full variable domain, in which reference TRBV9 and TRBJ1-1 provide the parts outside the CDR3, is DSGVTQTPKHLITATGQRVTLRCSPRSGDLSVYWYQQSLDQGLQFLIQYYNGEERAKGNILERFSAQQFPDLHSELNLSSLELGDSALYFCASSVWDLNTEAFFGQGTRLTVV.

This clone appeared a few times. The V and J genes are TRBV18 and TRBJ1-2; tentatively, D is TRBD1 (5 bases). The CDR3 is made up of 12 amino acids. V gave up 3 bases and J gave up 10 bases, with 12 bases separating them. Germline assignment: CDR1 KGHSH and CDR2 LQKENI. CDR3 bases: TGTGCCAGCTCACCTTCGGACATCGTCTACACCTTC. Its translation: CASSPSDIVYTF.

The CDR3 coding sequence is TGTGCCAGCAGCTTGGGGCCGGGACTAGCAAAAAACATTCAGTACTTC. Protein: CASSLGPGLAKNIQYF. This rearrangement joins TRBV5-6 to TRBJ2-4, with 9 bases lining up with TRBD2. Germline trimming cut 0 bases from V and 4 bases from J; bases unmatched to any gene: 5. The germline V gene has CDR1 SGHDT and CDR2 YYEEEE. The CDR3 has 16 residues. The whole variable domain, remainder taken from reference TRBV5-6 and TRBJ2-4, is DAGVTQSPTHLIKTRGQQVTLRCSPKSGHDTVSWYQQALGQGPQFIFQYYEEEERQRGNFPDRFSGHQFPNYSSELNVNALLLGDSALYLCASSLGPGLAKNIQYFGAGTRLSVL.

The V and J genes are TRBV9 and TRBJ2-1; D uncertain. Between the trimmed V and J ends, which lost 0 bases and 10 bases, there was a span of 11 bases. This CDR3 is 13 amino acids long. Germline V gene lookup returns CDR1 SGDLS and CDR2 YYNGEE. This CDR3 reads CASSVEWGSEQFF. The CDR3 DNA sequence: TGTGCCAGCAGCGTAGAATGGGGATCCGAGCAGTTCTTC. The full variable domain, with the rest looked up from reference TRBV9 and TRBJ2-1, is DSGVTQTPKHLITATGQRVTLRCSPRSGDLSVYWYQQSLDQGLQFLIQYYNGEERAKGNILERFSAQQFPDLHSELNLSSLELGDSALYFCASSVEWGSEQFFGPGTRLTVL.

The chain uses TRBV6-5 and TRBJ2-7; tentative D call: TRBD2 (6 bases). The CDR3 spans 15 residues. Germline V gene lookup returns CDR1 MNHEY and CDR2 SVGAGI. The ends were cut back, 2 bases at V and 1 base at J, with 12 bases in the middle. CDR3 amino acids: CASSYGRRYSYEQYF. The CDR3 coding sequence is TGTGCCAGCAGTTACGGGAGGAGATATTCCTACGAGCAGTACTTC.

The chain couples TRBV4-1 to TRBJ2-7; tentatively, D is TRBD1 or TRBD2 (5 bases each). The germline gives CDR1 MGHRA, CDR2 YSYEKL. V dropped 3 bases and J dropped 6 bases, with 12 bases sitting between them. The CDR3 runs 13 residues. The CDR3 DNA is TGCGCCAGCAGCCATTCCGGGGCCGCCGAGCAGTACTTC. This encodes CASSHSGAAEQYF.

The chain recombines TRBV5-1 with TRBJ1-2, with unresolved D. The germline V and J ends were trimmed by 4 bases and 6 bases, with 13 bases remaining between them. Germline-derived CDR1 and CDR2 are SGHRS and YFSETQ. This CDR3 comprises 13 residues. The CDR3 DNA reads TGCGCCAGCAGCACCGGACCTCCGGATGGCTACACCTTC. It codes for CASSTGPPDGYTF.

This chain joins TRBV5-4 and TRBJ1-2; D gene uncertain. Trimming left V 0 bases short and J 8 bases short, with 8 bases between. Germline values: CDR1 SGHNT, CDR2 YYREEE (reference sequence). CDR3 size: 12 residues. DNA for the CDR3: TGTGCCAGCAGCTTGGGATTGCGAGGCTACACCTTC. The encoded protein is CASSLGLRGYTF.